This paragraph covers one T cell receptor beta chain sequence. Its target is not known. This sample was taken from a study of blood T cells in healthy people across ages. A second about 7 to 11 cycle PCR used barcoded and J-beta primers. TCRdb recomputed calls from the 5' RACE reads with MiXCR, one row per CDR3 protein. The data contain fewer than 1.5 million distinct CDR3 sequences, 42% of them singletons. Study-wide results and limits: Diversity estimated from one million T cells was considered an underestimate. Per million T cells, TCR beta diversity dropped roughly linearly as age increased.

V trimming: 0 bases; J trimming: 5 bases; junction bases outside the gene matches: 3. CDR3 length equals 15 residues. Per germline, CDR1 GTSNPN and CDR2 SVGIG (reference sequence). The chain is built from TRBV30 and TRBJ2-3; 12 bases are a match to TRBD1. Source material: blood. The TCR was taken from a woman aged 18-29 years in good health. CDR3 loop: CAWSVGQGAGDTQYF. CDR3 DNA sequence: TGTGCCTGGAGTGTGGGACAGGGGGCGGGAGATACGCAGTATTTT.